This is a list of T cell receptor beta chains from one sample in a study of blood T cells in healthy people across ages. TCRdb called the 5' RACE reads again in MiXCR, with one record for every CDR3 protein. The table includes 750,000 to 950,000 distinct CDR3 sequences, about 53% detected once. Material for sequencing was blood. These receptors were taken from an elderly man in good health. CDR3s include the opening cysteine and the closing phenylalanine or tryptophan. D genes are given only for firm matches. The size entry is marked missing in some rows and otherwise reads once, few, many or a size class.

CDR3 DNA: TGCGCCAGCACGGGCGGCTACGAGCAGTACTTC
CDR3 protein: CASTGGYEQYF
D gene: -
J gene: TRBJ2-7
V gene: TRBV2
clone size: many

CDR3 DNA: TGTGCCACAGGGGGAGCGGAGGGGCCTATGTCCGAGCAGTACTTC
CDR3 protein: CATGGAEGPMSEQYF
D gene: -
J gene: TRBJ2-7
V gene: TRBV7-9
clone size: -

CDR3 DNA: TGTGCCAGCAGCTTAACGCCAGGGGGAAAAGGCTACACCTTC
CDR3 protein: CASSLTPGGKGYTF
D gene: TRBD1
J gene: TRBJ1-2
V gene: TRBV7-3
clone size: -

CDR3 DNA: TGTGCCAGCACCCGGGGGGGGACTGAAGCTTTCTTT
CDR3 protein: CASTRGGTEAFF
D gene: -
J gene: TRBJ1-1
V gene: TRBV6-5
clone size: -

CDR3 DNA: TGCGCCAGCAGCTTTGGCATCTCCTACGAGCAGTACTTC
CDR3 protein: CASSFGISYEQYF
D gene: -
J gene: TRBJ2-7
V gene: TRBV5-1
clone size: many

CDR3 DNA: TGTGCCATCCGGGGACAGTCGAACACCGGGGAGCTGTTTTTT
CDR3 protein: CAIRGQSNTGELFF
D gene: TRBD1
J gene: TRBJ2-2
V gene: TRBV10-3
clone size: -

CDR3 DNA: TGTGCCAGCAGGATGGCAGGGACAGGGGGCAAAAACTCCTACGAGCAGTACTTC
CDR3 protein: CASRMAGTGGKNSYEQYF
D gene: TRBD1
J gene: TRBJ2-7
V gene: TRBV2
clone size: few

CDR3 DNA: TGTGCCACCAATCAGGCGGAGCAGTTCTTC
CDR3 protein: CATNQAEQFF
D gene: -
J gene: TRBJ2-1
V gene: TRBV28
clone size: -

CDR3 DNA: TGTGCCAGCAGATACCCGGAGGTGGGTATCTACGAGCAGTACTTC
CDR3 protein: CASRYPEVGIYEQYF
D gene: -
J gene: TRBJ2-7
V gene: TRBV6-2/TRBV6-3
clone size: -

CDR3 DNA: TGTGCCAGCAGTGCGGAGACCAACTACAATGAGCAGTTCTTC
CDR3 protein: CASSAETNYNEQFF
D gene: -
J gene: TRBJ2-1
V gene: TRBV2
clone size: -

CDR3 DNA: TGCAGCGTTGAGGAGGGCCTGGTGAACACTGAAGCTTTCTTT
CDR3 protein: CSVEEGLVNTEAFF
D gene: -
J gene: TRBJ1-1
V gene: TRBV29-1
clone size: few

CDR3 DNA: TGCAGTGCTAGAGATCGGGACACCTATGGCTACACCTTC
CDR3 protein: CSARDRDTYGYTF
D gene: -
J gene: TRBJ1-2
V gene: TRBV20-1
clone size: -

CDR3 DNA: TGTGCCAGCAGTGAACGGGGCAGGGGATCTGAAGCTTTCTTT
CDR3 protein: CASSERGRGSEAFF
D gene: -
J gene: TRBJ1-1
V gene: TRBV2
clone size: -

CDR3 DNA: TGCAGCCCGCGGACAGGGAAAGACAATGAGCAGTTCTTC
CDR3 protein: CSPRTGKDNEQFF
D gene: TRBD1
J gene: TRBJ2-1
V gene: TRBV29-1
clone size: few

CDR3 DNA: TGTGCCGGCAGCTCGTACAGGGAGAACGAGCAGTACTTC
CDR3 protein: CAGSSYRENEQYF
D gene: -
J gene: TRBJ2-7
V gene: TRBV7-9
clone size: -

CDR3 DNA: TGTGCCAGCAGCTTAACCCCTACTAGCGTCGGTGGAGAGACCCAGTACTTC
CDR3 protein: CASSLTPTSVGGETQYF
D gene: TRBD2
J gene: TRBJ2-5
V gene: TRBV7-7
clone size: -

CDR3 DNA: TGCGCCAGCGGACGGACTAGCGGGAGTGGAATGACCCAGTACTTC
CDR3 protein: CASGRTSGSGMTQYF
D gene: TRBD2
J gene: TRBJ2-5
V gene: TRBV10-2
clone size: -

CDR3 DNA: TGCAGTGCCCCTGGGCAGGGGGCTTCAGGGGCCAACGTCCTGACTTTC
CDR3 protein: CSAPGQGASGANVLTF
D gene: TRBD1
J gene: TRBJ2-6
V gene: TRBV20-1
clone size: -

CDR3 DNA: TGTGCCAGCAGTGACTCGGGGGGGACGAACTATGGCTACACCTTC
CDR3 protein: CASSDSGGTNYGYTF
D gene: -
J gene: TRBJ1-2
V gene: TRBV6-4
clone size: -

CDR3 DNA: TGTGCCAGCAGTTTGTGGGTCCCGGGACCGACGAAATTTAACAATCAGCCCCAGCATTTT
CDR3 protein: CASSLWVPGPTKFNNQPQHF
D gene: -
J gene: TRBJ1-5
V gene: TRBV12-3/TRBV12-4
clone size: -

CDR3 DNA: TGTGCCAGCAGCTTGGTGAGGGGGTTGAGCTCCTACAATGAGCAGTTCTTC
CDR3 protein: CASSLVRGLSSYNEQFF
D gene: -
J gene: TRBJ2-1
V gene: TRBV5-6
clone size: -

CDR3 DNA: TGCGCCAGCAGCTTTCTTGGGTACGCGTATTTT
CDR3 protein: CASSFLGYAYF
D gene: -
J gene: TRBJ2-3
V gene: TRBV5-1
clone size: -

CDR3 DNA: TGTGCCAGCAGTGACTCGTATCCCGGGGAGCTGTTTTTT
CDR3 protein: CASSDSYPGELFF
D gene: -
J gene: TRBJ2-2
V gene: TRBV6-4
clone size: -

CDR3 DNA: TGTGCCAGCAGTATTCAGAATGAAAAACTGTTTTTT
CDR3 protein: CASSIQNEKLFF
D gene: -
J gene: TRBJ1-4
V gene: TRBV6-6
clone size: -

CDR3 DNA: TGTGCCACCAGTGATTTGCCGACAGGTCTGAGCTCCTACAATGAGCAGTTCTTC
CDR3 protein: CATSDLPTGLSSYNEQFF
D gene: -
J gene: TRBJ2-1
V gene: TRBV24-1
clone size: -

CDR3 DNA: TGTGCCAGCAGAACGGAAACCCTGAATACGCAGTATTTT
CDR3 protein: CASRTETLNTQYF
D gene: -
J gene: TRBJ2-3
V gene: TRBV2
clone size: -

CDR3 DNA: TGCAGCGCAGGGACTTTCAACAATGAGCAGTTCTTC
CDR3 protein: CSAGTFNNEQFF
D gene: -
J gene: TRBJ2-1
V gene: TRBV29-1
clone size: few